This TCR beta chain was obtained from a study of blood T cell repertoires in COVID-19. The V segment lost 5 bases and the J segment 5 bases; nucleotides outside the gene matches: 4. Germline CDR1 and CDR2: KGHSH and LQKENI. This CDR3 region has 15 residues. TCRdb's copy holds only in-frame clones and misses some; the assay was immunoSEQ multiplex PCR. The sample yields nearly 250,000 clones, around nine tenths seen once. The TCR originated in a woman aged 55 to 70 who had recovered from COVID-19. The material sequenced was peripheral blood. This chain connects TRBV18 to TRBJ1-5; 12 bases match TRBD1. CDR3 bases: TGTGCCAGCTCAGGGGACAGGGGGCAGGATCAGCCCCAGCATTTT. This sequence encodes CASSGDRGQDQPQHF.